A selection of T cell receptor beta chains follows, all from one sample in a study of T cells after yellow fever vaccination. TCRdb re-analysed the 5' RACE reads in MiXCR, keeping a single row per CDR3 protein. In the table there are some 110,000 distinct CDR3 sequences, approximately 7.1% of which are singletons. This material consisted of CD4+ T cells sorted from PBMCs, taken around 45 days after the first yellow fever vaccination. The receptors derive from a man between 18 and 35 years old who received the YFV17D yellow fever vaccine. The CDR3 runs from the conserved cysteine through the conserved F or W. The order of the fields is V gene, clone size, D gene, J gene, CDR3 protein, CDR3 DNA. The D gene is left open where the match is weak. Rows may omit the clone size; those that give it use once, few, many or a size class.

TRBV12-3/TRBV12-4,many,.,TRBJ1-3,CASRLAGNSGNTIYF,TGTGCCAGCAGATTGGCCGGTAACTCTGGAAACACCATATATTTT
TRBV14,many,.,TRBJ2-1,CASSQSLGRVYEQFF,TGTGCCAGCAGCCAATCCCTTGGACGGGTCTATGAGCAGTTCTTC
TRBV6-5,many,.,TRBJ1-2,CASSYSGPGRGGYTF,TGTGCCAGCAGTTACTCCGGTCCGGGGCGAGGGGGCTACACCTTC
TRBV3-1,many,TRBD1,TRBJ2-7,CASSQSTGTEQYF,TGTGCCAGCAGCCAATCGACAGGGACCGAGCAGTACTTC
TRBV5-1,many,TRBD1,TRBJ1-2,CASTSRGDYGYTF,TGCGCCAGCACCTCCAGGGGGGACTATGGCTACACCTTC
TRBV28,few,.,TRBJ1-6,CANSKGSYNSPLHF,TGTGCCAATTCGAAAGGGTCCTATAATTCACCCCTCCACTTT
TRBV4-3,many,TRBD1,TRBJ1-2,CASSQAGTALNYGYTF,TGCGCCAGCAGCCAAGCCGGGACAGCCCTCAACTATGGCTACACCTTC
TRBV7-2,many,TRBD2,TRBJ2-5,CASSLGGASGGVKTQYF,TGTGCCAGCAGCTTAGGGGGCGCTAGCGGGGGAGTAAAGACCCAGTACTTC
TRBV3-1,many,.,TRBJ2-3,CASSLISGEDTQYF,TGTGCCAGCAGTTTGATATCCGGGGAGGATACGCAGTATTTT
TRBV20-1,many,.,TRBJ1-2,CSASRGAGSSYTF,TGCAGTGCTAGTCGGGGCGCAGGGTCTAGCTACACCTTC
TRBV11-2,many,.,TRBJ2-2,CASSLDFGSGELFF,TGTGCCAGCAGCTTAGATTTTGGGTCCGGGGAGCTGTTTTTT
TRBV6-5,many,.,TRBJ1-1,CASRSLQGTAEAFF,TGTGCCAGCAGGTCCCTGCAGGGGACCGCTGAAGCTTTCTTT
TRBV29-1,many,.,TRBJ2-6,CSVLITGANVLTF,TGCAGCGTTTTGATCACTGGGGCCAACGTCCTGACTTTC
TRBV12-3/TRBV12-4,many,.,TRBJ1-6,CASTLQGSKRSPLHF,TGTGCCAGCACCTTACAGGGTAGTAAACGATCACCCCTCCACTTT
TRBV7-9,many,.,TRBJ1-1,CASSLWGEAFF,TGTGCCAGCAGCTTATGGGGTGAAGCTTTCTTT
TRBV7-6,many,TRBD2,TRBJ2-2,CASSLRGGLSGELFF,TGTGCCAGCAGCTTGCGGGGGGGCTTGTCCGGGGAGCTGTTTTTT
TRBV5-8,many,TRBD1,TRBJ1-5,CASSLGDRVQPQHF,TGTGCCAGCAGCTTGGGCGACAGGGTCCAGCCCCAGCATTTT
TRBV5-1,many,.,TRBJ2-3,CASSYRTERSDTQYF,TGCGCCAGCAGCTACCGGACAGAGAGGTCAGATACGCAGTATTTT
TRBV5-4,many,TRBD1,TRBJ2-7,CAQGRQGGDEQYF,TGTGCACAAGGCAGACAGGGCGGCGACGAGCAGTACTTC
TRBV6-5,many,.,TRBJ1-2,CASTQGGAANYGYTF,TGTGCCAGCACCCAAGGTGGAGCAGCTAACTATGGCTACACCTTC
TRBV28,many,.,TRBJ2-6,CASSPLPGGSGANVLTF,TGTGCCAGCAGCCCTCTTCCCGGAGGGTCTGGGGCCAACGTCCTGACTTTC
TRBV20-1,many,.,TRBJ2-1,CSANIMSYNEQFF,TGCAGTGCGAACATCATGTCCTACAATGAGCAGTTCTTC
TRBV9,many,.,TRBJ2-1,CASSPWEGGADEQFF,TGTGCCAGCAGCCCATGGGAAGGGGGGGCGGATGAGCAGTTCTTC
TRBV7-2,many,TRBD1,TRBJ2-7,CASSSHPYPGQGSNEQYF,TGTGCCAGCAGCTCACACCCTTATCCGGGACAGGGATCGAACGAGCAGTACTTC
TRBV4-3,many,.,TRBJ2-1,CASSQEGRGYNEQFF,TGCGCCAGCAGCCAAGAGGGGCGGGGCTACAATGAGCAGTTCTTC
TRBV6-2/TRBV6-3,many,TRBD1,TRBJ1-5,CASIQDRGLGPQHF,TGTGCCAGCATCCAGGACAGGGGGCTTGGGCCCCAGCATTTT
TRBV10-3,many,.,TRBJ1-6,CAISEGALNSPLHF,TGTGCCATCAGTGAAGGGGCCCTAAATTCACCCCTCCACTTT
TRBV7-9,many,.,TRBJ1-1,CASSLVVTEAFF,TGTGCCAGCAGCTTAGTTGTCACTGAAGCTTTCTTT
TRBV10-3,many,.,TRBJ2-1,CAIGTGNPFF,TGTGCCATTGGTACCGGTAATCCGTTCTTC
TRBV11-1,many,.,TRBJ2-1,CASSSPPRLPYNEQFF,TGTGCCAGCAGCTCCCCACCTCGGTTGCCCTACAATGAGCAGTTCTTC
TRBV7-6,many,.,TRBJ2-2,CASSRDFNTGELFF,TGTGCCAGCAGCCGGGACTTCAACACCGGGGAGCTGTTTTTT
TRBV7-2,many,.,TRBJ2-3,CASSVVSTDTQYF,TGTGCCAGCAGCGTGGTGAGCACAGATACGCAGTATTTT
TRBV29-1,many,TRBD1,TRBJ1-5,CSVTGTGVDQPQHF,TGCAGCGTTACCGGGACAGGGGTCGATCAGCCCCAGCATTTT
TRBV5-8,many,.,TRBJ2-1,CASSFFRGNSYNEQFF,TGTGCCAGCAGCTTTTTCCGGGGGAATTCCTACAATGAGCAGTTCTTC
TRBV20-1,many,.,TRBJ2-5,CSAKWGEETQYF,TGCAGTGCGAAGTGGGGGGAAGAGACCCAGTACTTC
TRBV6-1,many,.,TRBJ1-2,CASSERMGSHYGYTF,TGTGCCAGCAGTGAACGGATGGGGTCTCACTATGGCTACACCTTC
TRBV29-1,many,.,TRBJ2-3,CSVELYYRASTDTQYF,TGCAGCGTTGAACTATACTACAGGGCTAGCACAGATACGCAGTATTTT
TRBV5-1,many,.,TRBJ1-4,CASSSAGTGGEKLFF,TGCGCCAGCAGCTCTGCCGGGACGGGGGGTGAAAAACTGTTTTTT
TRBV5-1,many,.,TRBJ2-3,CASMSNTRPDTQYF,TGCGCCAGCATGTCTAACACTAGACCAGATACGCAGTATTTT
TRBV10-3,many,TRBD1,TRBJ1-1,CAIRGDRGFLAFF,TGTGCCATCAGAGGGGACAGGGGATTTTTAGCTTTCTTT
TRBV5-1,many,.,TRBJ1-6,CASSPGGGNSPLHF,TGCGCCAGCAGCCCCGGGGGGGGGAATTCACCCCTCCACTTT
TRBV4-3,many,.,TRBJ2-5,CASSRGAHQETQYF,TGCGCCAGCAGCCGGGGGGCCCACCAAGAGACCCAGTACTTC
TRBV7-2,many,.,TRBJ2-1,CASSLVVVRNEQFF,TGTGCCAGCAGCTTAGTTGTAGTAAGGAATGAGCAGTTCTTC
TRBV2,many,.,TRBJ1-1,CASSSGTAPDTEAFF,TGTGCCAGCAGTTCCGGGACCGCCCCGGACACTGAAGCTTTCTTT
TRBV7-2,many,.,TRBJ2-1,CASSLDYNEQFF,TGTGCCAGCAGCCTCGATTACAATGAGCAGTTCTTC
TRBV7-2,few,TRBD1,TRBJ2-5,CASSRNRGEETQYF,TGTGCCAGCAGCCGGAACAGGGGGGAGGAGACCCAGTACTTC
TRBV7-2,many,.,TRBJ1-5,CASSQHQPQHF,TGTGCCAGCAGCCAACATCAGCCCCAGCATTTT
TRBV2,.,.,TRBJ2-1,CASVTGTSNEQFF,TGTGCCAGCGTGACCGGGACCTCCAATGAGCAGTTCTTC
TRBV5-4,many,TRBD1,TRBJ1-2,CASTVGDRFDYGYTF,TGTGCCAGCACTGTCGGGGACAGGTTCGACTATGGCTACACCTTC
TRBV12-3/TRBV12-4,few,.,TRBJ1-2,CASSSMGAYYGYTF,TGTGCCAGCAGTTCGATGGGAGCTTACTATGGCTACACCTTC
TRBV5-1,many,TRBD1,TRBJ1-1,CASSSLGQLEAFF,TGCGCCAGCAGCTCCCTGGGACAGCTTGAAGCTTTCTTT
TRBV15,many,.,TRBJ2-3,CATSRDERTSDTQYF,TGTGCCACCAGCAGAGATGAGAGAACCAGCGATACGCAGTATTTT
TRBV20-1,.,TRBD2,TRBJ2-3,CCARGLAGAVTDTQYF,TGCTGTGCTAGAGGGCTAGCGGGGGCTGTCACAGATACGCAGTATTTT
TRBV12-3/TRBV12-4,many,.,TRBJ2-7,CASSYHVGEQYF,TGTGCCAGCAGTTACCACGTTGGCGAGCAGTACTTC
TRBV5-8,many,.,TRBJ1-2,CASSQWDGANYGYTF,TGTGCCAGCAGCCAGTGGGACGGAGCTAACTATGGCTACACCTTC
TRBV28,many,.,TRBJ1-2,CATDATGFGRGYTF,TGTGCCACCGACGCAACAGGGTTCGGTCGTGGCTACACCTTC
TRBV7-9,many,.,TRBJ1-2,CASSLDRYGYTF,TGTGCCAGCAGCCTCGACCGCTATGGCTACACCTTC